This note documents a single T cell receptor (beta chain) sequence. The sample originates from a study of T cell responses to AZD1222 COVID-19 vaccine. Produced via immunoSEQ multiplex PCR; TCRdb's table is partial and in-frame only. Of 110,000 to 150,000 clones listed, roughly 90% were seen once; the top ten hold about 4.4%. From germline, CDR1 is SGDLS and CDR2 YYNGEE. V dropped 3 bases and J dropped 4; count of bases not matched to a gene: 11. The CDR3 runs to 16 residues. The J gene is TRBJ2-3, the V gene TRBV9, with 7 nucleotides matching TRBD2. Material: peripheral blood, obtained on day 0 of AZD1222 vaccination. The receptor was derived from an adult in good health. CDR3 sequence (DNA): TGTGCCAGCAGCGGTACTAGCGTCCTCCGAGCAGATACGCAGTATTTT. Amino acids: CASSGTSVLRADTQYF.